Sequencing of this TCR beta chain was carried out in a study of blood T cells in healthy people across ages. There are a few counts of this clonotype. This CDR3 is built from 16 residues. V lost 0 bases and J lost 11; bases outside the gene matches: 14. Germline V gives CDR1 LNHNV, CDR2 YYDKDF (reference sequence). Using a J-beta primer mix together with a sample-barcoded 5' primer, a second PCR was run for about 6 to 11 cycles. A single record per CDR3 protein comes from TCRdb applying MiXCR to the 5' RACE reads. The table records roughly 1 million distinct CDR3 sequences, under 30% of them present only once. This sample also appeared in a second study, on T cells of mothers and their children. As that report states: According to the study, all extracted RNA entered cDNA synthesis at around 1.4 ug per 15 ul.

Sequencing used blood. The chain employs TRBV15 and TRBJ2-3; TRBD2 aligns across 7 bases. The source of this sequence is a girl aged 2 to 10 in good health. The CDR3 region has the DNA TGTGCCACCAGCAGAGATCAGGGTAATAGCGGGTCCCTGCAGTATTTT. This sequence encodes CATSRDQGNSGSLQYF.